This T cell receptor (beta chain) is from a study of blood T cell repertoires in COVID-19. Whole-study context: The samples span acute and convalescent COVID-19 from the United States, Italy and Spain. In each case, the material was cDNA or gDNA derived from T cells, B-cell-depleted T cells, or PBMCs.

Study processing details: Quantification of nucleated cells was approximated via reference gene primer amplification. The data were produced by immunoSEQ multiplex PCR, yet TCRdb's version contains in-frame clones alone and is incomplete. The D gene and trimming were derived from the DNA, and the V and J assignments and clone size from that table. The sample has over 100,000 clones, 75% to 90% seen once. V lost 5 bases and J lost 0, with 10 bases in between. The V gene's germline CDR1 is SEHNR and CDR2 FQNEAQ (reference sequence). The CDR3 is 15 residues long. Material for sequencing was peripheral blood. The rearrangement links TRBV7-9 to TRBJ1-4, with D possibly matching TRBD1 (6 bases). The source is a man aged 55 to 70 with acute or convalescent COVID-19. The CDR3 bases are TGTGCCAGCAGCCAGGGACAAGCAACTAATGAAAAACTGTTTTTT. Protein product: CASSQGQATNEKLFF.